The next 27 T cell receptor beta chains were all read from a single sample in a study of T cell repertoires in cytomegalovirus infection. Each CDR3 protein is one row after TCRdb ran MiXCR on the reads. In the table there are about 770,000 distinct CDR3 sequences, around 29% of which are singletons. What these receptors recognize is not known. The source material was cultured CD8+ T cells from PBMCs, sampled from culture after CMV antigen stimulation. The receptors shown here come from a human donor in good health (CMV status not recorded). Some clones in this sample may be carry-over from other donors' samples.

This clonotype was observed a handful of times. The chain links TRBV20-1 to TRBJ2-7; possibly TRBD2 for D (5 bases). V shed 1 base and J shed 3 bases, with 10 bases lying between them. CDR1 and CDR2 from the germline V gene are DFQATT and SNEGSKA (reference sequence). The CDR3 loop spans 13 amino acids. CDR3 in amino acids: CSARGTQNYEQYV. The CDR3 coding sequence is TGCAGTGCTAGAGGGACTCAGAACTACGAGCAGTACGTC.

The chain employs TRBV7-8 and TRBJ1-1; maybe TRBD1 (5 bases). Trimming pared 1 base from V and 1 base from J, leaving 10 bases between. From germline, CDR1 is SGHVS and CDR2 FQNEAQ. The CDR3 has 15 amino acids. The CDR3 DNA reads TGTGCCAGCAGCTTAGGAAACAGGTGGAACACTGAAGCTTTCTTT. This sequence encodes CASSLGNRWNTEAFF.

To note about this clonotype: One junction end does not reproduce the germline sequence, and a read error may be involved. This sequence joins TRBV5-1 and TRBJ2-3; 9 bases line up with TRBD1. Germline-derived CDR1 and CDR2 are SGHRS and YFSETQ. There are 16 residues in the CDR3. CDR3 in DNA: TGCACCAGCAACCCAACCGGGACAGGGCGAGGAGATACGCAGTATTTT. Its protein is CTSNPTGTGRGDTQYF.

The chain couples TRBV12-3 or TRBV12-4 to TRBJ2-7; TRBD2 is a possible D gene (5 bases). V lost 6 bases and J lost 7, with 19 bases in between. CDR3 length equals 14 residues. The CDR3 nucleotides are TGTGCCAGCAGCCCCTTCTCGGGGATAGGAGAGCAGTACTTC. Translated, it gives CASSPFSGIGEQYF.

The table lists this clonotype with many counts. This chain uses TRBV7-9 with TRBJ1-5; D gene ambiguous. The CDR3 consists of 13 residues. V was pared by 0 bases and J by 5 bases, with 5 bases between. The germline V gene has CDR1 SEHNR and CDR2 FQNEAQ (reference sequence). For the CDR3, the DNA is TGTGCCAGCAGCTTAGCAGGGTATCAGCCCCAGCATTTT. Amino acid sequence: CASSLAGYQPQHF.

The gene calls are TRBV5-1 and TRBJ2-7; a possible D gene is TRBD2 (5 bases). Germline CDR1 and CDR2: SGHRS and YFSETQ. The CDR3 runs to 15 residues. V was trimmed by 1 base and J by 6 bases, leaving 17 bases between them. The CDR3 region has the DNA TGCGCCAGCAGCTTGCGGACTTTTTCACATTCCGAGCAGTACTTC. This sequence encodes CASSLRTFSHSEQYF.

A few counts support this clonotype. The V and J genes are TRBV12-3 or TRBV12-4 and TRBJ1-2; TRBD1 agrees at 9 bases. After removal of 7 bases from V and 4 bases from J, the junction contained 10 bases not matched to a gene. The CDR3 consists of 15 residues. CDR3 DNA: TGTGCCAGCACCGAACCACAGGGGGCTGGCTATGGCTACACCTTC. Amino acids: CASTEPQGAGYGYTF.

This clonotype was counted between two and nine times. V usage is TRBV29-1 and J usage is TRBJ2-7; D is ambiguous. Trimming stripped 2 bases from V and 3 bases from J, with 5 bases between. Germline assignment: CDR1 SQVTM and CDR2 ANQGSEA. The CDR3 contains 11 residues. The CDR3 loop is CSVEMGYEQYF. For the CDR3, the DNA is TGCAGCGTTGAAATGGGCTACGAGCAGTACTTC.

This clonotype was recorded at least ten times. The chain couples TRBV7-2 to TRBJ1-5; 7 bases align to TRBD1. Germline CDR1 SGHTA, CDR2 FQGNSA. The length of the CDR3 is 14 residues. Unmatched junction bases numbered 6, after V lost 9 bases and J lost 1 base. CDR3 loop: CASQGVGSNQPQHF. CDR3 sequence (DNA): TGTGCCAGTCAGGGGGTAGGGAGCAATCAGCCCCAGCATTTT.

The chain recombines TRBV27 with TRBJ2-1; D possibly uses TRBD1 or TRBD2 (5 bases each). V was shortened by 3 bases and J by 7 bases, with 25 bases between the two germline ends. Germline V gives CDR1 MNHEY, CDR2 SMNVEV (reference sequence). The CDR3 spans 18 residues. The CDR3 DNA reads TGTGCCAGCAGTTTCTCGAAGAGAGGGGCCCGGATTAGTAATGAGCAGTTCTTC. It translates to CASSFSKRGARISNEQFF.

The chain carries TRBV7-6 and TRBJ1-1; TRBD1 might be the D (6 bases). Germline V lookup: CDR1 SGHVS, CDR2 FNYEAQ. CDR3 size: 15 residues. Trimming shortened V by 4 bases and J by 6 bases, and 18 bases separated the two germline ends. CDR3 in amino acids: CASSSLLGGTSEAFF. CDR3 DNA sequence: TGTGCCAGCAGCTCATTGTTGGGGGGCACATCTGAAGCTTTCTTT.

This clonotype was observed a handful of times. J is TRBJ2-7 and V is TRBV6-1, with a possible D match to TRBD1 (5 bases). The ends were cut back, 1 base at V and 3 bases at J, with 13 bases in the middle. Germline loops: CDR1 MNHNS, CDR2 SASEGT. This CDR3 region has 15 residues. In nucleotides, the CDR3 is TGTGCCAGCAGTGAAGGGTTGGAAGGGGTCTACGAGCAGTACGTC. Its translation: CASSEGLEGVYEQYV.

The J gene is TRBJ2-1, the V gene TRBV6-1, with 10 nucleotides matching TRBD2. This CDR3 spans 20 amino acids. From germline, CDR1 is MNHNS and CDR2 SASEGT. V was clipped by 2 bases and J by 0 bases; unmatched bases: 13. The CDR3 DNA is TGTGCCAGCAGTGAATGGAATAGCGGGGGGACCGAGAGCTCCTACAATGAGCAGTTCTTC. Translation gives CASSEWNSGGTESSYNEQFF.

V gene TRBV7-9 combines with J gene TRBJ2-1; D possibly corresponds to TRBD1 (5 bases). Germline V gene sequence: CDR1 SEHNR, CDR2 FQNEAQ (reference sequence). This CDR3 is 15 amino acids long. The ends were cut back, 1 base at V and 3 bases at J, with 10 bases in the middle. The CDR3: CASSLEGYLYNEQFF. The CDR3 DNA reads as TGTGCCAGCAGCTTAGAGGGGTATCTCTACAATGAGCAGTTCTTC.

This clonotype has just a few counts. V gene TRBV24-1 combines with J gene TRBJ1-5, with D uncertain. Trimming left V 6 bases short and J 1 base short, with 3 bases between. Germline assignment: CDR1 KGHDR and CDR2 SFDVKD. The CDR3 covers 12 residues. Written as DNA, the CDR3 is TGTGCCACCAGTTGGAGCAATCAGCCCCAGCATTTT. This gives the protein CATSWSNQPQHF.

The table lists this clonotype with a few counts. The V and J genes are TRBV7-2 and TRBJ2-4, with a tentative D call TRBD1 (6 bases). The germline CDR1 and CDR2 sequences are SGHTA and FQGNSA. With 4 bases removed from V and 0 bases from J, the gap between germline ends came to 16 bases. This CDR3 region has 17 residues. For the CDR3, the DNA is TGTGCCAGCAGCTCCCGACAGGAGCCGCTAGCCAAAAACATTCAGTACTTC. Protein product: CASSSRQEPLAKNIQYF. The whole variable domain, remainder taken from reference TRBV7-2 and TRBJ2-4, is GAGVSQSPSNKVTEKGKDVELRCDPISGHTALYWYRQSLGQGLEFLIYFQGNSAPDKSGLPSDRFSAERTGGSVSTLTIQRTQQEDSAVYLCASSSRQEPLAKNIQYFGAGTRLSVL.

The CDR3 region has the DNA TGTGCCAGCAGTTACTCTCCGTCAGAGGCATGGAAGGGGCGGGGAACCGGGGAGCTGTTTTTT. Residues: CASSYSPSEAWKGRGTGELFF. V is TRBV6-6 and J is TRBJ2-2; tentatively, D is TRBD2 (6 bases). Germline V CDR1 and CDR2: MNHNY, SVGAGI (reference sequence). CDR3 size: 21 residues. The V gene lost 0 bases and the J gene lost 5 bases, with 28 bases spanning the gap.

The V and J genes are TRBV5-3 and TRBJ2-1; tentatively, D is TRBD1 or TRBD2 (5 bases each). TRBV5-3 is designated an ORF whose function remains uncertain. Trimming left V 2 bases short and J 0 bases short, with 9 bases between. The CDR3 spans 15 residues. CDR3 in DNA: TGTGCCAGAAGCTTTCGGGACCGCTCCTACAATGAGCAGTTCTTC. Its protein product is CARSFRDRSYNEQFF.

This clonotype was seen only a few times. The chain uses TRBV6-2 or TRBV6-3 and TRBJ2-3; D is unclear. CDR1 and CDR2 from the germline V gene are MNHEY and SVGEGT. CDR3 size: 13 residues. Trimming took 7 bases from V and 6 from J, leaving 14 bases between them. CDR3 loop: CASKYRSPDTQYF. CDR3 sequence (DNA): TGTGCCAGCAAATACCGAAGCCCGGATACGCAGTATTTT.

The chain has TRBV2 and TRBJ2-3; 8 bases map to TRBD2. Germline V gene data show CDR1 as SNHLY and CDR2 as FYNNEI. Losses at the gene ends were 0 bases for V and 6 bases for J; bases not matched to a gene: 2. The CDR3 is 14 amino acids. Here the CDR3 DNA reads TGTGCCAGCAGTGAAGCGACTAGCGCCGATACGCAGTATTTT. Residues: CASSEATSADTQYF.

The chain couples TRBV7-8 to TRBJ2-7, with D perhaps matching TRBD2 (6 bases). Trimming removed 5 bases from V and 2 bases from J, with 16 bases in between. The CDR3 is 15 amino acids. CDR1 and CDR2 (germline): SGHVS, FQNEAQ. The DNA for the CDR3 is TGTGCCAGCAGCACACCCGGGACTGGTACCTACGAGCAGTACGTC. Residues: CASSTPGTGTYEQYV.

To note about this clonotype: No conserved phenylalanine or tryptophan ends this CDR3, so it is likely a read error. The rearrangement joins TRBV6-5 to TRBJ2-3; D uncertain. From germline, CDR1 is MNHEY and CDR2 SVGAGI. The CDR3 is 11 residues long. The ends were cut back, 6 bases at V and 10 bases at J, with 11 bases in the middle. DNA for the CDR3: TGTGCCAGCAGCGATTGGAATGCGCAGTATTTA. Protein sequence: CASSDWNAQYL.

The chain couples TRBV27 to TRBJ1-2; D is perhaps TRBD1 (6 bases). V lost 7 bases and J 7 bases, leaving 16 bases between the germline ends. The CDR3 has 13 amino acids. Germline values: CDR1 MNHEY, CDR2 SMNVEV (reference sequence). The CDR3 DNA sequence: TGTGCCAGCACGGGGGCCGGATCGAGTGGCTACACCTTC. This codes for CASTGAGSSGYTF.

In its sample, this clonotype was seen a few times. The CDR3 sequence: CSALVAPDRVDSPLHF. The CDR3, as DNA: TGCAGTGCTCTAGTAGCCCCGGACAGGGTTGATTCACCCCTCCACTTT. The chain recombines TRBV20-1 with TRBJ1-6; 8 bases align to TRBD1. V shed 5 bases, J shed 8 bases, and the junction held 14 bases outside the gene matches. Germline lookup yields CDR1 DFQATT and CDR2 SNEGSKA (reference sequence). This CDR3 region has 16 residues.

The chain employs TRBV5-6 and TRBJ2-5; 13 bases map to TRBD2. CDR1 is SGHDT and CDR2 is YYEEEE in the germline V gene. The CDR3 length is 18 residues. V shed 2 bases and J 4 bases; nucleotides not matched to a gene: 11. The CDR3 is CASSFYFTSGGALETQYF. The DNA of the CDR3 is TGTGCCAGCAGCTTCTATTTTACTAGCGGGGGGGCGTTAGAGACCCAGTACTTC.

The chain links TRBV6-2 or TRBV6-3 to TRBJ1-5; D gene unclear. CDR1 is MNHEY and CDR2 is SVGEGT in the germline V gene. The germline V and J ends were trimmed by 2 bases and 3 bases, with 11 bases remaining between them. CDR3 length equals 15 residues. The CDR3 region is CASSYGPRHNQPQHF. The CDR3 DNA follows: TGTGCCAGCAGTTACGGGCCCAGGCACAATCAGCCCCAGCATTTT.

The V call is TRBV5-4, the J call TRBJ2-3; possible D gene TRBD1, 6 bases. V was trimmed by 3 bases and J by 0 bases, leaving 11 bases between them. This CDR3 has 15 residues. Germline lookup yields CDR1 SGHNT and CDR2 YYREEE (reference sequence). For the CDR3, the DNA is TGTGCCAGCAGCTCGACAGGCTTTAGCACAGATACGCAGTATTTT. Protein sequence: CASSSTGFSTDTQYF.